The clone carrying this T cell receptor beta chain appeared many times. Its cognate antigen is unknown. Trimming removed 0 bases at V and 7 bases at J, with 13 bases between. From germline, CDR1 is DFQATT and CDR2 SNEGSKA (reference sequence). The CDR3 sequence is 14 residues long. The data were taken from a study of CD8 T cells in ankylosing spondylitis. Study-wide results and caveats: Both synovial fluid and blood in reactive arthritis had previously been reported to carry some motif variants. Made up of under ten highly homologous variants, a TCR beta motif appeared characteristic of ankylosing spondylitis blood. Matched ankylosing spondylitis synovial fluid reportedly contained a significantly enriched population of disease-linked clones.

Quantitative barcoded 5'-RACE was used to prepare TCR beta libraries. A single record per CDR3 protein comes from TCRdb applying MiXCR to the 5' RACE reads. The sample consists of some 220,000 distinct CDR3 sequences, over 9.5% of them appearing once. The receptor's source is a male donor with ankylosing spondylitis or in good health (not recorded which). The chain recombines TRBV20-1 with TRBJ2-1; possibly TRBD2 for D (7 bases). Material for sequencing was blood, either unsorted or a sorted T cell fraction (not recorded which). Written as DNA, the CDR3 is TGCAGTGCTAGAGATGGGGGGGCCGGGAATGAGCAGTTCTTC. It yields the protein CSARDGGAGNEQFF.